This T cell receptor beta chain was identified during a study of response to subunit inactivated influenza vaccine. Study-wide findings and caveats: A suggestion made by the authors is that each seasonal influenza vaccination recruits few new T cells.

This clonotype has a handful of counts. Its matching antigen is unknown. TCRdb ran MiXCR on the RT-PCR reads and lists one entry per CDR3 protein. The data show about 540,000 distinct CDR3 sequences, around 21% seen once. The ends were cut back, 4 bases at V and 0 bases at J, with 21 bases in the middle. This CDR3 has 18 amino acids. This sample also appeared in a second study, on T cells expressing NK-cell markers. Per that paper: The cDNA for TCR beta came from 5'RACE template switching with UMIs. Sorted CD3+CD56+NKG2C+, CD3+CD56+NKG2C- and CD3+CD56-NKG2C+ T cells supplied TCR beta repertoires. Roughly 6 donors showed dominant NKG2C+ clonotypes comprising roughly 1.0-7.0% of their CD8+ T cells. Whether expanded NKG2C+ T cell clones were HCMV-specific remained unclear.

The receptor comes from a man between 50 and 59 years old who received an inactivated influenza vaccine. The chain links TRBV12-3 or TRBV12-4 to TRBJ2-5; TRBD2 might be the D (5 bases). This sample comprised CD4+ T cells sorted from PBMCs, obtained 11 to 12 days after vaccination. CDR3 nucleotide sequence: TGTGCCAGCAGTTCCCTTCTCGAGCAGGAGGCGTACCAAGAGACCCAGTACTTC. Its translation is CASSSLLEQEAYQETQYF.